This T cell receptor (beta chain) was captured in a study of shared clonotypes between healthy human individuals. The overall study: Three plates each covered CD4 naive and memory; CD8 naive two, CD8 memory one. Study-wide findings and caveats: Generation probabilities of non-shared clonotypes were lower (relative to those shared by all four donors). Between a handful of donors, naive CD4 clonotypes were shared at a level of around 4.9%.

TCRdb keeps only in-frame clones here, not all; method: immunoSEQ multiplex PCR. The table has approximately 1.5 million clones, 98% seen once; the top ten hold approximately 0.38%. The study separated CD4+ cells into CD45RA+ naive and CD45RA-negative memory subsets. Germline V gene sequence: CDR1 MNHNS, CDR2 SASEGT. Trimming cost V 3 bases and J 3 bases; bases outside gene matches: 14. The CDR3 covers 17 residues. On this clone: Its antigen is still unknown.

Source material: naive CD4+ T cells sorted from blood. The subset: CD45RA+ positively selected. V and J are TRBV6-1 and TRBJ2-7, with 7 bases that match TRBD2. This receptor was taken from a man aged 30 to 39 in good health. DNA of the CDR3: TGTGCCAGCAGTGATAGGGGTAGCGGGCGAAGGAACTACGAGCAGTACTTC. Its translation is CASSDRGSGRRNYEQYF.